This T cell receptor beta chain was observed in a study of blood T cell repertoires in COVID-19. Study-wide background: Samples representing acute and convalescent COVID-19 were sourced from the United States, Italy and Spain.

With 2 bases clipped from V and 7 bases from J, the junction kept 8 bases outside the gene matches. Germline-derived CDR1 and CDR2 are SGHAT and FQNNGV. The CDR3 consists of 15 residues. Original processing methods: Estimation of nucleated cell counts was performed using reference gene primer amplification. Sequencing was performed with immunoSEQ multiplex PCR; in TCRdb, only in-frame clones are kept and a portion is missing. V and J calls and clone size are given by that table; D and trimming were obtained from the DNA. Of under 250,000 clones listed, 70% to 90% are singletons. The chain is built from TRBV11-2 and TRBJ2-1, with 7 bases that match TRBD2. Sequencing was done on a sample of peripheral blood. The sequence came from a man aged 18 to 35 with active or convalescent COVID-19. The CDR3 nucleotides are TGTGCCAGCAGCTTACGCGGGAGTTTGGTTAATGAGCAGTTCTTC. This sequence encodes CASSLRGSLVNEQFF.